This TCR beta chain appears in the sequencing data of a study of control samples from healthy donors and cancer patients. The CDR3 covers 15 residues. Germline CDR1 is MNHEY and CDR2 is SVGEGT. With 0 bases removed from V and 4 bases from J, the gap between germline ends came to 10 bases. Libraries were prepared by immunoSEQ multiplex PCR; TCRdb keeps only in-frame clonotypes and omits some of them. The sample holds about 180,000 clones, 91% seen once. Sequencing was carried out using blood. This chain joins TRBV6-2 or TRBV6-3 and TRBJ1-5; D gene unclear. This sequence originates from a woman aged 40-49 years in good health. CDR3 coding DNA: TGTGCCAGCAGTTACTCGACACGGGGAAATCAGCCCCAGCATTTT. It encodes CASSYSTRGNQPQHF.